This passage covers 12 T cell receptor beta chains from one sample sequenced in a study of blood T cell repertoires in COVID-19. This table comes from immunoSEQ multiplex PCR, and its TCRdb copy is limited to in-frame clones, with some not included. The sample consists of nearly 80,000 clones, 82% of them appearing once. Sequenced input: peripheral blood. The source of these receptors is a woman aged 70 to 79 with acute or convalescent COVID-19.

This chain links TRBV7-2 with TRBJ2-1; 9 positions match TRBD2. V lost 2 bases, J lost 7 bases, and 3 bases stayed unmatched. Looked up from germline, CDR1 is SGHTA and CDR2 is FQGNSA. This CDR3 has 14 residues. The CDR3 DNA is TGTGCCAGCAGCTTACATGGACTAGCGAATGAGCAGTTCTTC. Translation gives CASSLHGLANEQFF.

V usage is TRBV7-3 and J usage is TRBJ1-1; TRBD1 matches at 8 bases. CDR1 is SGHTA and CDR2 is FQGTGA in the germline V gene. The CDR3 is 14 residues long. J gave up 5 bases and V 6 bases, and 8 bases lay outside the gene matches. The CDR3 nucleotides are TGTGCCAGCAGTCTAACAGGGGGAGGTACTGAAGCTTTCTTT. This gives the protein CASSLTGGGTEAFF.

The chain recombines TRBV5-1 with TRBJ1-2; maybe TRBD1 (6 bases). The CDR3 has 15 residues. Germline V CDR1 and CDR2: SGHRS, YFSETQ. Trimming removed 6 bases from V and 4 bases from J, with 19 bases in between. The CDR3 bases are TGCGCCAGCAAAGCCGGGACACCGGGTAGCTATGGCTACACCTTC. Encoded protein: CASKAGTPGSYGYTF.

The V call is TRBV10-3, the J call TRBJ1-1; TRBD1 is a possible D gene (5 bases). The CDR3 extends over 13 amino acids. Looked up from germline, CDR1 is ENHRY and CDR2 is SYGVKD. V lost 3 bases and J 11 bases, leaving 16 bases between the germline ends. The CDR3 spells CAISDRARSGAFF. CDR3 in DNA: TGTGCCATCAGTGACAGGGCGAGGTCTGGGGCTTTCTTT.

On this clone itself: Germline is not matched at one junction end, which may reflect a read error. The chain uses TRBV19 and TRBJ2-5; TRBD1 matches 9 bases. This CDR3 region has 14 residues. Germline lookup yields CDR1 LNHDA and CDR2 SQIVND (reference sequence). CDR3 region: CASSVDRGQETQYF. The CDR3 DNA follows: TGTGCCAGTAGTGTAGACAGGGGGCAAGAGACCCAGTACTTC.

The count of this clone is one. J is TRBJ2-3 and V is TRBV12-3 or TRBV12-4, with a possible D match to TRBD1 (5 bases). The CDR3 has 11 amino acids. The germline V and J ends were trimmed by 10 bases and 4 bases, with 9 bases remaining between them. The CDR3 DNA follows: TGTGCCACTAGGGGCCCAGATACGCAGTATTTT. As protein: CATRGPDTQYF.

The rearrangement joins TRBV5-5 to TRBJ1-1; 9 positions match TRBD1. This CDR3 spans 15 amino acids. V lost 1 base and J lost 6; bases outside the gene matches: 7. The germline V gene has CDR1 SGHKS and CDR2 YYEKEE (reference sequence). The CDR3 here is CASSLWDRVGAEAFF. The CDR3 DNA reads as TGTGCCAGCAGCTTGTGGGACAGGGTGGGAGCTGAAGCTTTCTTT.

The rearrangement links TRBV6-5 to TRBJ2-3, with 8 nucleotides matching TRBD2. The CDR3 runs to 15 residues. The V gene's germline CDR1 is MNHEY and CDR2 SVGAGI. J gave up 2 bases and V 8 bases, and 9 bases lay outside the gene matches. The DNA of the CDR3 is TGTGCCAGCCAGGACGGGGGGGTGGTCACAGATACGCAGTATTTT. This gives the protein CASQDGGVVTDTQYF.

This rearrangement joins TRBV5-1 to TRBJ2-1, with 9 bases that match TRBD2. This CDR3 region has 16 residues. V gave up 2 bases and J gave up 2 bases; unmatched junction bases: 5. The germline V gene has CDR1 SGHRS and CDR2 YFSETQ. The CDR3 region is CASSFSSGGPYNEQFF. Written as DNA, the CDR3 is TGCGCCAGCAGCTTTTCCAGCGGGGGGCCCTACAATGAGCAGTTCTTC.

This sequence joins TRBV7-9 and TRBJ2-5; 10 bases are a match to TRBD1. Trimming took 4 bases from V and 5 from J; bases not matched to a gene: 10. The CDR3 length is 16 residues. CDR1 SEHNR and CDR2 FQNEAQ come from the germline V gene (reference sequence). The CDR3 nucleotides are TGTGCCAGCAGCTCCTGGACAGGGGGGGTCCGGGAGACCCAGTACTTC. This translates into CASSSWTGGVRETQYF.

V and J are TRBV6-5 and TRBJ1-4; D call uncertain. V shed 8 bases and J shed 8 bases, with 18 bases lying between them. The CDR3 contains 14 residues. The germline CDR1 and CDR2 sequences are MNHEY and SVGAGI. CDR3 DNA sequence: TGTGCCAGCCGAAAAGACATGGTTGGGGAAAAACTGTTTTTT. As protein: CASRKDMVGEKLFF.

The V gene is TRBV27, the J gene TRBJ1-2; 9 positions agree with TRBD1. The CDR3 has 14 amino acids. CDR1 and CDR2 from the germline V gene are MNHEY and SMNVEV (reference sequence). The trim removed 5 bases at V and 7 bases at J, leaving 8 bases unmatched. The CDR3 sequence: CASSTTGTGFGYTF. CDR3 coding DNA: TGTGCCAGCAGTACAACCGGGACAGGGTTTGGCTACACCTTC.